These 12 T cell receptor beta chains were sequenced from one sample in a study of regulatory T cells in long-lasting Graves disease. Time point in this sample: persistent/refractory GD, antithyroid drugs over 5 years with positive TRAb. The authors made the TCR library using RNA they extracted from PBMCs. Arm-PCR of CDR3 regions and iRepertoire HTBI primers were used to build TCR beta libraries. TCRdb re-derived calls from the multiplex PCR reads in MiXCR, one entry per CDR3 protein. The table includes hundreds of thousands of distinct CDR3 sequences, approximately 22% detected once. This material consisted of peripheral blood mononuclear cells (PBMCs), taken when the disease was refractory, from a patient treated with antithyroid drugs. The receptor source for this set is a female donor with Graves disease.

This clonotype has a count of ten or more. The rearrangement joins TRBV6-1 to TRBJ1-5; a weak D match, TRBD1 (5 bases). Trimming removed 4 bases from V and 2 bases from J, with 12 bases in between. This CDR3 has 15 amino acids. CDR1 MNHNS and CDR2 SASEGT come from the germline V gene. CDR3 nucleotides: TGTGCCAGCAGTGTAACAGCGGGGGGCAATCAGCCCCAGCATTTT. It codes for CASSVTAGGNQPQHF.

This clonotype came up a few times. V usage is TRBV3-1 and J usage is TRBJ2-7; 14 bases match TRBD2. CDR1 and CDR2 (germline): LGHDT, YNNKEL (reference sequence). The CDR3 is 18 amino acids. With 4 bases clipped from V and 7 bases from J, the junction kept 15 bases outside the gene matches. The CDR3 here is CASSPHPPTGLAGAEQYF. In DNA form, the CDR3 reads TGTGCCAGCAGCCCTCATCCGCCAACGGGACTAGCGGGAGCAGAGCAGTACTTC.

This chain connects TRBV29-1 to TRBJ1-4, with 7 bases matching TRBD1. Germline assignment: CDR1 SQVTM and CDR2 ANQGSEA. Trimming removed 6 bases from V and 3 bases from J; junction bases left unmatched: 4. This CDR3 region has 13 residues. The CDR3 DNA follows: TGCAGCGTCCCGGGACAGCCTAATGAAAAACTGTTTTTT. It specifies CSVPGQPNEKLFF.

Many counts were recorded for this clonotype. The genes are TRBV7-2 and TRBJ2-7, with 7 bases that match TRBD1. Trimming removed 1 base from V and 3 bases from J; junction bases left unmatched: 9. CDR3 length: 16 residues. Germline CDR1 reads SGHTA; CDR2 reads FQGNSA. The CDR3 nucleotides are TGTGCCAGCAGCTTAGGAACCTGGGACAGTTTCTACGAGCAGTACTTC. It encodes CASSLGTWDSFYEQYF.

The count of this clonotype is one. One junction end does not reproduce the germline sequence, and a read error may be involved. The V and J genes are TRBV27 and TRBJ2-6; 11 bases line up with TRBD1. There are 18 residues in the CDR3. Germline V lookup: CDR1 MNHEY, CDR2 SMNVEV (reference sequence). The CDR3 sequence is CASSFLGQGANGANILTF. In DNA form, the CDR3 reads TGTGCCAGCAGTTTCCTTGGACAGGGGGCAAATGGGGCCAACATCCTGACTTTC.

V is TRBV3-1 and J is TRBJ2-6; unclear D gene. The CDR3 sequence is 16 residues long. V gave up 1 base and J gave up 0 bases, with 7 bases separating them. Germline values: CDR1 LGHDT, CDR2 YNNKEL (reference sequence). The CDR3 loop reads CASSQGFRSGANVLTF. The CDR3 DNA follows: TGTGCCAGCAGCCAAGGTTTCCGCTCTGGGGCCAACGTCCTGACTTTC.

The V and J genes are TRBV20-1 and TRBJ1-6, with unresolved D. Germline CDR1 DFQATT, CDR2 SNEGSKA (reference sequence). The CDR3 runs 12 residues. Trimming shortened V by 5 bases and J by 7 bases, and 9 bases separated the two germline ends. The CDR3 region is CSARSGNSPLHF. CDR3 in DNA: TGCAGTGCTCGATCGGGCAATTCACCCCTCCACTTT.

This clonotype occurred many times. The chain has TRBV27 and TRBJ1-1; D is uncertain. Germline V gene data show CDR1 as MNHEY and CDR2 as SMNVEV (reference sequence). The CDR3 is 11 residues long. The V end was cut by 9 bases, the J end by 5 bases, with 10 bases between. The CDR3 nucleotides are TGTGCCAGTGGCCTAGGGACTGAAGCTTTCTTT. Protein sequence: CASGLGTEAFF.

This clonotype was picked up one time. The chain employs TRBV6-2 or TRBV6-3 and TRBJ1-3; 7 bases align to TRBD1. The CDR3 loop spans 16 amino acids. V gave up 7 bases and J gave up 3 bases; unmatched junction bases: 12. Germline V gene sequence: CDR1 MNHEY, CDR2 SVGEGT. CDR3 sequence: CASISQEGALGNTIYF. The CDR3 nucleotides are TGTGCCAGCATTTCCCAGGAGGGGGCTCTTGGAAACACCATATATTTT.

The chain links TRBV24-1 to TRBJ1-1, with D unclear. The CDR3 loop spans 13 amino acids. The germline gives CDR1 KGHDR, CDR2 SFDVKD. The V end lost 4 bases, the J end lost 1 base, and 6 bases lay between the germline ends. This CDR3 is CATSDRRNTEAFF. CDR3 DNA: TGTGCCACCAGTGACCGACGGAACACTGAAGCTTTCTTT.

This clonotype turned up a few times. This chain uses TRBV18 with TRBJ1-1, with D unresolved. The ends were cut back, 1 base at V and 8 bases at J, with 8 bases in the middle. The CDR3 totals 12 residues. Germline V gene lookup returns CDR1 KGHSH and CDR2 LQKENI. CDR3: CASSPLSPEAFF. As DNA, the CDR3 is TGTGCCAGCTCACCACTTAGCCCGGAAGCTTTCTTT.

The V and J genes are TRBV30 and TRBJ2-7; TRBD1 aligns across 7 bases. CDR1 is GTSNPN and CDR2 is SVGIG in the germline V gene (reference sequence). V dropped 4 bases and J dropped 3; count of bases not matched to a gene: 9. CDR3 size: 14 residues. Written as DNA, the CDR3 is TGTGCCTGGACTCGGCAGGGGGATTTCTACGAGCAGTACTTC. Amino acid sequence: CAWTRQGDFYEQYF.